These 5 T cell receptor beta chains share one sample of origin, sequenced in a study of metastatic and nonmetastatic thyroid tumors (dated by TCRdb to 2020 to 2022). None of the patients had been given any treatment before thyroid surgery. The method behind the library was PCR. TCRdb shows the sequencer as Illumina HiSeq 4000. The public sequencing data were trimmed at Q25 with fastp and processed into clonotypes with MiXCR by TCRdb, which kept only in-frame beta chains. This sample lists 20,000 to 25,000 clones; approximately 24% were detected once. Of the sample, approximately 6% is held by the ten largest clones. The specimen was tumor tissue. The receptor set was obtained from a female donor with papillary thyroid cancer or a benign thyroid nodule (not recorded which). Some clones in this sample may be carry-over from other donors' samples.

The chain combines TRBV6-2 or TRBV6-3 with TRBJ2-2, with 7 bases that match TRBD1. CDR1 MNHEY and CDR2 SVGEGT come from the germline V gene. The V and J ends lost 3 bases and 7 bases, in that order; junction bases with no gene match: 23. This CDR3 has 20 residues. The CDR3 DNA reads TGTGCCAGCAGTTATAAAGGCCCAATAGACAGGGTAGTTCCCAACGGGGAGCTGTTTTTT. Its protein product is CASSYKGPIDRVVPNGELFF.

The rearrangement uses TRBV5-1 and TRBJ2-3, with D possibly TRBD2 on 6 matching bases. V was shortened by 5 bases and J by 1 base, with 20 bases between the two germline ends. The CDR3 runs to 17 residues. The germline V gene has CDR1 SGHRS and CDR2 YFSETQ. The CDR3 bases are TGCGCCAGCAGGGCGGGGTATATGGTAGCGGGCACAGATACGCAGTATTTT. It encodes CASRAGYMVAGTDTQYF.

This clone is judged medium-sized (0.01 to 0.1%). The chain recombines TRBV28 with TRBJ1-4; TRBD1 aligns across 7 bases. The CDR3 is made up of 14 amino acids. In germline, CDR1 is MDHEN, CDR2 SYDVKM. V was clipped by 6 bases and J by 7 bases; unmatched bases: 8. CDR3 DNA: TGTGCCAGCAGCCCCCTCCGGGACAGTGAAAAACTGTTTTTT. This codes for CASSPLRDSEKLFF.

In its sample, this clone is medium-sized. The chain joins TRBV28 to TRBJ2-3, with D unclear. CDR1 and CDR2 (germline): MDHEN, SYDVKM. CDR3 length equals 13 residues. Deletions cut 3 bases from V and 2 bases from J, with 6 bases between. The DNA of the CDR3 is TGTGCCAGCAGTTTGTACGCCACAGATACGCAGTATTTT. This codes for CASSLYATDTQYF.

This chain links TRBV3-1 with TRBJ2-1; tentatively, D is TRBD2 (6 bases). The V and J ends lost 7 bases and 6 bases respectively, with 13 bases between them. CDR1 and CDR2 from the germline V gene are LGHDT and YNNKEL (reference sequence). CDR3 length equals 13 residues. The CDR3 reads CASIPGDSNEQFF. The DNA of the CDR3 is TGTGCCAGCATCCCGGGAGACAGCAATGAGCAGTTCTTC.